This TCR beta chain comes out of a study of control samples from healthy donors and cancer patients. Deletions cut 4 bases from V and 1 base from J, with 20 bases between. Germline V CDR1 and CDR2: SGHRS, YFSETQ. This CDR3 has 17 residues. Sequencing was performed with immunoSEQ multiplex PCR; in TCRdb, only in-frame clones are kept and a portion is missing. The data show under 150,000 clones, roughly 92% seen once. This chain connects TRBV5-1 to TRBJ1-1, with D unclear. The receptor was derived from a man aged 25 to 40 in good health. The specimen sequenced was blood. The CDR3 region is CASSREGQGSGNTEAFF. The CDR3 DNA reads TGCGCCAGCAGCCGAGAAGGGCAAGGGTCCGGGAACACTGAAGCTTTCTTT.